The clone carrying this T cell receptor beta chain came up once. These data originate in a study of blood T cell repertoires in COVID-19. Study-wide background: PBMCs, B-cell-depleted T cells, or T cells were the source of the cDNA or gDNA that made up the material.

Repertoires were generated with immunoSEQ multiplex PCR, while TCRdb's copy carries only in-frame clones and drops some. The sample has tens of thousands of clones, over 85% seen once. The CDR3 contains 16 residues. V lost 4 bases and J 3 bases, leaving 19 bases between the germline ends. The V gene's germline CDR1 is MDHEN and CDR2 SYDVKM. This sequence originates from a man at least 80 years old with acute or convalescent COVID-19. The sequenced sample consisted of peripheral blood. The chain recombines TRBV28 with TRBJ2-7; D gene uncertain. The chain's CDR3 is CASSSIRFGSDYEQYF. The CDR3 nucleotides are TGTGCCAGCAGTTCTATCCGCTTCGGGTCAGACTACGAGCAGTACTTC.